Listed below are T cell receptor beta chains from one sample, sequenced in a study of blood T cell repertoires in COVID-19. Measured with immunoSEQ multiplex PCR; TCRdb has only the in-frame clones, and not every one. This sample has more than 300,000 clones, with roughly four fifths found just once. The specimen was PBMCs or T cells enriched from blood (not recorded which). The receptors here all came from a woman between 50 and 59 years old who had recovered from COVID-19. Each CDR3 is given with its conserved first and last residue.

CDR3aa: CASSRTSGRTYNEQFF
v_gene: TRBV2
j_gene: TRBJ2-1
len: 16

CDR3aa: CASSSGGGTEAFF
v_gene: TRBV11-3
j_gene: TRBJ1-1
len: 13

CDR3aa: CASSLFRPNIAGANVLTF
v_gene: TRBV27
j_gene: TRBJ2-6
len: 18

CDR3aa: CASSLRQGARNEQFF
v_gene: TRBV7-9
j_gene: TRBJ2-1
len: 15

CDR3aa: CATSRGGTVGDTEAFF
v_gene: TRBV15
j_gene: TRBJ1-1
len: 16

CDR3aa: CASSLDRGREQPQHF
v_gene: TRBV7-2
j_gene: TRBJ1-5
len: 15

CDR3aa: CARSLLQGPLYTF
v_gene: TRBV5-3
j_gene: TRBJ1-2
len: 13

CDR3aa: CASNWASEQYF
v_gene: TRBV28
j_gene: TRBJ2-7
len: 11

CDR3aa: CSVDDRGSMGAFF
v_gene: TRBV29-1
j_gene: TRBJ1-1
len: 13

CDR3aa: CASSQGPSGPEETQYF
v_gene: TRBV9
j_gene: TRBJ2-5
len: 16

CDR3aa: CASSLVPFGGELFF
v_gene: TRBV7-8
j_gene: TRBJ2-2
len: 14

CDR3aa: CAITREQGYGYTF
v_gene: TRBV10-3
j_gene: TRBJ1-2
len: 13

CDR3aa: CASSGTGDEDTQYF
v_gene: TRBV9
j_gene: TRBJ2-3
len: 14

CDR3aa: CASSWEVFNYGYTF
v_gene: TRBV5-5
j_gene: TRBJ1-2
len: 14

CDR3aa: CASSQVSTSGIPYF
v_gene: TRBV3-1/TRBV3-2
j_gene: TRBJ2-3
len: 14

CDR3aa: CASSDLGGTTEAFF
v_gene: TRBV2
j_gene: TRBJ1-1
len: 14

CDR3aa: CASSERPPPGETQYF
v_gene: TRBV6-1
j_gene: TRBJ2-5
len: 15

CDR3aa: CASREQGPPNYGYTF
v_gene: TRBV19
j_gene: TRBJ1-2
len: 15

CDR3aa: CASSQGLGGSYGYTF
v_gene: TRBV3-1/TRBV3-2
j_gene: TRBJ1-2
len: 15

CDR3aa: CASSLDPSGVEKLFF
v_gene: TRBV5-4
j_gene: TRBJ1-4
len: 15

CDR3aa: CASSGGRGQDYGYTF
v_gene: TRBV19
j_gene: TRBJ1-2
len: 15

CDR3aa: CASSRVGTSGALINEQFF
v_gene: TRBV27
j_gene: TRBJ2-1
len: 18

CDR3aa: CSAPQGGGYTF
v_gene: TRBV20-1
j_gene: TRBJ1-2
len: 11

CDR3aa: CASRSSTGANSYEQYF
v_gene: TRBV27
j_gene: TRBJ2-7
len: 16

CDR3aa: CASSIGYRGIYGYTF
v_gene: TRBV19
j_gene: TRBJ1-2
len: 15

CDR3aa: CASSQGTQVKGTEAFF
v_gene: TRBV4-3
j_gene: TRBJ1-1
len: 16

CDR3aa: CAWYTGGVETQYF
v_gene: TRBV30
j_gene: TRBJ2-5
len: 13

CDR3aa: CAIGTGNNEQFF
v_gene: TRBV10-3
j_gene: TRBJ2-1
len: 12

CDR3aa: CASSLTGGIAFF
v_gene: TRBV7-9
j_gene: TRBJ1-1
len: 12

CDR3aa: CASSRDRDGYTF
v_gene: TRBV3-1/TRBV3-2
j_gene: TRBJ1-2
len: 12

CDR3aa: CASSERTPQQGTGSFNYGYTF
v_gene: TRBV4-3
j_gene: TRBJ1-2
len: 21

CDR3aa: CASKRQIYEQYF
v_gene: TRBV2
j_gene: TRBJ2-7
len: 12

CDR3aa: CASSLGHSGRAREQYF
v_gene: TRBV11-2
j_gene: TRBJ2-7
len: 16

CDR3aa: CASSGNRQPNTEAFF
v_gene: TRBV11-3
j_gene: TRBJ1-1
len: 15

CDR3aa: CASSSISGPAGEAFF
v_gene: TRBV11-1
j_gene: TRBJ1-1
len: 15

CDR3aa: CASSSQGAGGNTIYF
v_gene: TRBV5-4
j_gene: TRBJ1-3
len: 15

CDR3aa: CASSSRPGQGGNEQFF
v_gene: TRBV5-1
j_gene: TRBJ2-1
len: 16

CDR3aa: CASSQRDSGPNTIYF
v_gene: TRBV4-1
j_gene: TRBJ1-3
len: 15

CDR3aa: CASSEGTSGYNEQFF
v_gene: TRBV25-1
j_gene: TRBJ2-1
len: 15

CDR3aa: CASSLQASSYNEQFF
v_gene: TRBV5-4
j_gene: TRBJ2-1
len: 15

CDR3aa: CASSLGLAGGVGTDTQYF
v_gene: TRBV13
j_gene: TRBJ2-3
len: 18

CDR3aa: CASSVVGQGVRNEQFF
v_gene: TRBV9
j_gene: TRBJ2-1
len: 16

CDR3aa: CASSDRGSNQPQHF
v_gene: TRBV18
j_gene: TRBJ1-5
len: 14

CDR3aa: CASRFDRVSGEQYF
v_gene: TRBV6-5
j_gene: TRBJ2-7
len: 14

CDR3aa: CSVARGNYGYTF
v_gene: TRBV29-1
j_gene: TRBJ1-2
len: 12

CDR3aa: CASGATTDGYTF
v_gene: TRBV7-9
j_gene: TRBJ1-2
len: 12

CDR3aa: CSVTGQRNTEAFF
v_gene: TRBV29-1
j_gene: TRBJ1-1
len: 13

CDR3aa: CASSLDRLGVRGYTF
v_gene: TRBV11-2
j_gene: TRBJ1-2
len: 15